Listed here are 27 T cell receptor beta chains from one sample, sequenced in a study of cytomegalovirus exposure and HLA in healthy donors. Measured with immunoSEQ multiplex PCR; TCRdb has only the in-frame clones, and not every one. The sample has over 150,000 clones; more than 70% are singletons. Specimen: PBMCs. These receptors were taken from a human donor in good health.

V usage is TRBV2 and J usage is TRBJ2-3; the D is unclear. CDR3 length equals 11 residues. The V gene lost 5 bases and the J gene lost 10 bases, with 10 bases spanning the gap. Germline V gene lookup returns CDR1 SNHLY and CDR2 FYNNEI. CDR3 coding DNA: TGTGCCAGCAGTCCCCTAGGTGCGCAGTATTTT. Protein: CASSPLGAQYF.

The chain has TRBV13 and TRBJ2-5, with 10 positions matching TRBD2. V dropped 6 bases and J dropped 3; count of bases not matched to a gene: 7. Germline lookup yields CDR1 PRHDT and CDR2 FYEKMQ (reference sequence). This CDR3 is 15 amino acids long. CDR3: CASSERTSGKETQYF. The CDR3 coding sequence is TGTGCCAGCAGTGAGCGAACTAGCGGGAAAGAGACCCAGTACTTC.

This chain joins TRBV13 and TRBJ2-7, with TRBD2 as a possible D gene (6 bases). The CDR3 runs to 16 residues. Trimming took off 8 bases at V and 0 bases at J, with 20 bases between the two ends. Looked up from germline, CDR1 is PRHDT and CDR2 is FYEKMQ (reference sequence). This CDR3 is CASQITYGGSSYEQYF. DNA of the CDR3: TGTGCCAGCCAGATTACCTATGGAGGGAGCTCCTACGAGCAGTACTTC.

The chain recombines TRBV19 with TRBJ2-1; 10 bases line up with TRBD2. The CDR3 totals 17 residues. Germline CDR1 and CDR2: LNHDA and SQIVND (reference sequence). After removal of 0 bases from V and 6 bases from J, the junction contained 8 bases not matched to a gene. The CDR3 DNA follows: TGTGCCAGTAGTATAGAGGGTAGCGGGGGGATCCGCAATGAGCAGTTCTTC. Encoded protein: CASSIEGSGGIRNEQFF.

This CDR3 is CASSSLTGGPNYGYTF. The CDR3, as DNA: TGTGCCAGCAGTTCTCTGACAGGGGGGCCTAACTATGGCTACACCTTC. This chain uses TRBV6-6 with TRBJ1-2, with 9 positions matching TRBD1. J lost 0 bases, V lost 4 bases, and 6 bases had no gene match. Germline-derived CDR1 and CDR2 are MNHNY and SVGAGI (reference sequence). The CDR3 sequence is 16 residues long.

This chain connects TRBV6-1 to TRBJ1-2; TRBD1 agrees at 9 bases. The V and J ends lost 6 bases and 2 bases, in that order; junction bases with no gene match: 7. Looked up from germline, CDR1 is MNHNS and CDR2 is SASEGT. There are 15 residues in the CDR3. The CDR3 DNA is TGTGCCAGCAGGATACAGACAGGGGGAAACTATGGCTACACCTTC. This sequence encodes CASRIQTGGNYGYTF.

This clone was seen just once. The chain recombines TRBV9 with TRBJ2-5, with 9 bases fitting TRBD1. CDR3 length: 16 residues. Per the germline V gene, CDR1 is SGDLS and CDR2 is YYNGEE. With V trimmed by 3 bases and J by 3 bases, 9 bases remained unmatched. CDR3 residues: CASSGPPGTGKETQYF. CDR3 sequence (DNA): TGTGCCAGCAGCGGGCCTCCCGGGACAGGGAAAGAGACCCAGTACTTC.

The genes are TRBV19 and TRBJ2-5; D is unresolved. Trimming removed 7 bases from V and 5 bases from J, with 14 bases in between. CDR1 LNHDA and CDR2 SQIVND come from the germline V gene (reference sequence). The CDR3 is 13 residues long. The CDR3 spells CASKESATETQYF. CDR3 in DNA: TGTGCCAGTAAGGAGTCCGCTACCGAGACCCAGTACTTC.

The rearrangement links TRBV9 to TRBJ1-2, with D unclear. Germline V gene sequence: CDR1 SGDLS, CDR2 YYNGEE. The CDR3 runs to 19 residues. With 4 bases removed from V and 0 bases from J, the gap between germline ends came to 25 bases. The CDR3 DNA follows: TGTGCCAGCAGCCCTCAGGTCGGGGTACTCAACTCAGCTAACTATGGCTACACCTTC. This encodes CASSPQVGVLNSANYGYTF.

The CDR3 spells CASSAYVGTGYEQYF. DNA for the CDR3: TGCGCCAGCAGCGCCTATGTCGGGACTGGCTACGAGCAGTACTTC. The chain has TRBV5-1 and TRBJ2-7; the D gene is possibly TRBD2 (6 bases). V lost 4 bases to trimming and J lost 3 bases, with 17 bases between them. The CDR3 is made up of 15 amino acids. Germline CDR1 and CDR2: SGHRS and YFSETQ.

The chain recombines TRBV19 with TRBJ2-5; the D is unclear. Per germline, CDR1 LNHDA and CDR2 SQIVND (reference sequence). The length of the CDR3 is 13 residues. V was shortened by 4 bases and J by 6 bases, with 12 bases between the two germline ends. The CDR3 region is CASSTSFLKTQYF. CDR3 nucleotides: TGTGCCAGTAGTACGAGTTTTTTGAAGACCCAGTACTTC.

In DNA form, the CDR3 reads TGTGCCAGCAGTTACTCCGGGACTAGCGACTACGAGCAGTACTTC. Its translation is CASSYSGTSDYEQYF. The rearrangement joins TRBV6-6 to TRBJ2-7; 10 bases line up with TRBD2. This CDR3 spans 15 amino acids. Germline values: CDR1 MNHNY, CDR2 SVGAGI (reference sequence). Losses at the gene ends were 0 bases for V and 3 bases for J; bases not matched to a gene: 2.

This clone showed up just a few times. The chain employs TRBV5-8 and TRBJ2-5, with D possibly TRBD1 on 5 matching bases. Looked up from germline, CDR1 is SGHTS and CDR2 is YDEGEE. The CDR3 runs 13 residues. The V and J ends lost 1 base and 3 bases respectively, with 7 bases between them. CDR3 loop: CASSLQGEETQYF. The CDR3 DNA is TGTGCCAGCAGCTTGCAAGGGGAAGAGACCCAGTACTTC.

The J gene is TRBJ2-3, the V gene TRBV5-6; 8 bases align to TRBD1. CDR1 and CDR2 from the germline V gene are SGHDT and YYEEEE. This CDR3 is built from 14 residues. The ends lost 5 bases at V and 3 bases at J; junction bases unmatched: 5. CDR3 protein: CASRFGTGTDTQYF. The DNA of the CDR3 is TGTGCCAGCAGATTCGGGACAGGAACAGATACGCAGTATTTT. The whole variable domain, filled in from reference TRBV5-6 and TRBJ2-3, reads DAGVTQSPTHLIKTRGQQVTLRCSPKSGHDTVSWYQQALGQGPQFIFQYYEEEERQRGNFPDRFSGHQFPNYSSELNVNALLLGDSALYLCASRFGTGTDTQYFGPGTRLTVL.

The genes are TRBV28 and TRBJ2-5; maybe TRBD2 (6 bases). Germline loops: CDR1 MDHEN, CDR2 SYDVKM. This CDR3 spans 13 amino acids. Trimming took 5 bases from V and 4 from J, leaving 11 bases between them. The CDR3: CASSQTSRETQYF. CDR3 nucleotides: TGTGCCAGCAGTCAAACTAGCCGAGAGACCCAGTACTTC.

The chain carries TRBV7-2 and TRBJ2-1; 13 nucleotides line up with TRBD2. Trimming cost V 1 base and J 6 bases; bases outside gene matches: 3. Germline V CDR1 and CDR2: SGHTA, FQGNSA. This CDR3 is built from 16 residues. The CDR3 sequence is CASSLGLAGGSNEQFF. DNA for the CDR3: TGTGCCAGCAGCTTAGGACTAGCGGGGGGTAGCAATGAGCAGTTCTTC. The complete variable domain, with remaining parts taken from reference TRBV7-2 and TRBJ2-1, reads GAGVSQSPSNKVTEKGKDVELRCDPISGHTALYWYRQSLGQGLEFLIYFQGNSAPDKSGLPSDRFSAERTGGSVSTLTIQRTQQEDSAVYLCASSLGLAGGSNEQFFGPGTRLTVL.

J is TRBJ2-1 and V is TRBV25-1; 9 bases match TRBD1. V trimming: 5 bases; J trimming: 7 bases; junction bases outside the gene matches: 3. CDR1 is MGHDK and CDR2 is SYGVNS in the germline V gene. This CDR3 has 13 amino acids. DNA for the CDR3: TGTGCCAGCAGTCGGACAGGGGTTAATGAGCAGTTCTTC. This sequence encodes CASSRTGVNEQFF.

The chain is built from TRBV9 and TRBJ2-1, with 7 bases that match TRBD2. The germline V gene has CDR1 SGDLS and CDR2 YYNGEE. The junction had 2 bases not matched to a gene; V was cut back by 0 bases and J by 5 bases. The CDR3 is 14 amino acids. CDR3 loop: CASSVGGGNNEQFF. Here the CDR3 DNA reads TGTGCCAGCAGCGTAGGGGGGGGGAACAATGAGCAGTTCTTC.

The V and J genes are TRBV4-2 and TRBJ1-1; 8 positions agree with TRBD1. The CDR3 length is 16 residues. Germline CDR1 and CDR2: LGHNA and YNFKEQ. V shed 1 base, J shed 5 bases, and the junction held 9 bases outside the gene matches. The CDR3 nucleotides are TGTGCCAGCAGCCAAGCCCCACAGGGGGGGGGAACTGAAGCTTTCTTT. Its protein product is CASSQAPQGGGTEAFF.

The chain links TRBV5-1 to TRBJ1-2; D is unclear. Germline loops: CDR1 SGHRS, CDR2 YFSETQ. The CDR3 covers 13 residues. V was pared by 0 bases and J by 4 bases, with 7 bases between. The CDR3 sequence is CASSLGLIYGYTF. The CDR3 nucleotides are TGCGCCAGCAGCTTGGGACTCATCTATGGCTACACCTTC.

The CDR3 DNA sequence: TGTGCCTGCGCGACAGGGATGGGGCGTTATGGCTACACCTTC. This translates into CACATGMGRYGYTF. The chain combines TRBV30 with TRBJ1-2; 7 bases align to TRBD1. The V and J ends lost 6 bases and 5 bases, in that order; junction bases with no gene match: 12. Germline V gene lookup returns CDR1 GTSNPN and CDR2 SVGIG (reference sequence). This CDR3 has 14 amino acids.

CDR3 sequence: CASSGGQELPGELFF. The CDR3 DNA reads TGTGCCAGCAGTGGGGGACAGGAACTTCCCGGGGAGCTGTTTTTT. This chain connects TRBV28 to TRBJ2-2; 8 bases agree with TRBD1. Unmatched junction bases numbered 8, after V lost 5 bases and J lost 6 bases. CDR1 and CDR2 (germline): MDHEN, SYDVKM. The CDR3 length is 15 residues.

The V and J genes are TRBV10-3 and TRBJ2-1; D possibly corresponds to TRBD2 (5 bases). The V gene's germline CDR1 is ENHRY and CDR2 SYGVKD. Trimming cost V 3 bases and J 3 bases, with 6 bases left between them. The CDR3 is made up of 13 amino acids. The CDR3 nucleotides read TGTGCCATCAGTGAAGAGGGCTACAATGAGCAGTTCTTC. This sequence encodes CAISEEGYNEQFF.

V is TRBV19 and J is TRBJ1-2; 7 bases line up with TRBD1. V lost 0 bases and J lost 6; bases outside the gene matches: 7. The CDR3 is 15 residues long. CDR1 and CDR2 (germline): LNHDA, SQIVND (reference sequence). Here the CDR3 reads CASSIDLTGKDGYTF. CDR3 DNA: TGTGCCAGTAGTATAGACCTGACAGGGAAGGATGGCTACACCTTC.

The chain uses TRBV5-6 and TRBJ1-5; 8 nucleotides match TRBD1. After removal of 3 bases from V and 7 bases from J, the junction contained 12 bases not matched to a gene. The CDR3 is made up of 16 amino acids. From germline, CDR1 is SGHDT and CDR2 YYEEEE. In DNA form, the CDR3 reads TGTGCCAGCAGCTCCCAGGGACAGGTCCGGTGGCAGCCCCAGCATTTT. It is translated as CASSSQGQVRWQPQHF. The full variable domain, its missing parts supplied by reference TRBV5-6 and TRBJ1-5, is DAGVTQSPTHLIKTRGQQVTLRCSPKSGHDTVSWYQQALGQGPQFIFQYYEEEERQRGNFPDRFSGHQFPNYSSELNVNALLLGDSALYLCASSSQGQVRWQPQHFGDGTRLSIL.

The rearrangement joins TRBV6-6 to TRBJ1-6; D is ambiguous. This CDR3 is built from 15 residues. Germline V lookup: CDR1 MNHNY, CDR2 SVGAGI (reference sequence). Trimming stripped 2 bases from V and 9 bases from J, with 14 bases between. The CDR3 region has the DNA TGTGCCAGCAGTTACGGAACAGATCGAGCTTCACCCCTCCACTTT. Translation gives CASSYGTDRASPLHF.

J is TRBJ2-5 and V is TRBV29-1; tentative D call: TRBD2 (6 bases). CDR3 length equals 13 residues. CDR1 is SQVTM and CDR2 is ANQGSEA in the germline V gene. V was shortened by 5 bases and J by 5 bases, with 15 bases between the two germline ends. The CDR3 sequence: CSVSRRAAETQYF. In DNA, the CDR3 is TGCAGCGTTTCGAGGAGGGCCGCCGAGACCCAGTACTTC.